Included here is one TCR beta chain sequence, with context. Its antigen is currently unknown. This record comes from a study of beta chain features in type 1 diabetes. Findings and limits, study-wide: Patients with Type 1 diabetes showed moderately but significantly shorter TCRB CDR3s in all four CD4+ subsets.

The germline CDR1 and CDR2 sequences are KGHSH and LQKENI. The CDR3 spans 16 residues. V lost 3 bases and J lost 0; bases outside the gene matches: 2. cDNA synthesis used the whole RNA isolate, giving expressed TCRB sequences. Assay: immunoSEQ multiplex PCR; the TCRdb copy retains only in-frame clones and omits some. Here the sample spans 300,000 to 350,000 clones, around an eighth being singletons. This chain joins TRBV18 and TRBJ2-3; 11 bases are shared with TRBD2. The clonotype originates from a woman younger than 35 with type 1 diabetes. Input material: naive CD4+ T cells from blood. The CDR3 region is CASSPWTSGSTDTQYF. CDR3 in DNA: TGTGCCAGCTCACCCTGGACTAGCGGGAGCACAGATACGCAGTATTTT.